These 27 T cell receptor gamma chains share one sample of origin, sequenced in a study of gamma-delta chains in newborns, infants, children. TCRdb reanalysed the reads via CATT. This table has 3,500 to 4,000 gamma-chain clones, over 60% appearing once. Sample: blood. The receptors were sampled from a child who was a newborn, infant or young child, either healthy, febrile or measles-vaccinated (not recorded which).

The chain links TRGV2 to TRGJP2. TCRdb offers no J gene call, so here the DNA was matched to germline to obtain one. This CDR3 spans 17 amino acids. J lost 3 bases, V lost 0 bases, and 10 bases had no gene match. Germline V gene lookup returns CDR1 EGSNGY and CDR2 YDSYNSKV. Here the CDR3 DNA reads TGTGCCACCTGGGACGGGCTTCGGGTCGGTAGTGATTGGATCAAGACGTTT. Translated, it gives CATWDGLRVGSDWIKTF.

Comments on this clone: Additional DNA sequences in this sample encode the identical CDR3. The chain uses TRGV2 and TRGJ1 or TRGJ2. In the absence of a J gene in TCRdb, the DNA was matched to germline to assign it here. The CDR3 is 13 residues long. J gave up 3 bases and V 0 bases, and 2 bases lay outside the gene matches. CDR1 is EGSNGY and CDR2 is YDSYNSKV in the germline V gene. In DNA, the CDR3 is TGTGCCACCTGGGACGGGCCTTATTATAAGAAACTCTTT. The encoded protein is CATWDGPYYKKLF.

The chain couples TRGV8 to TRGJP1. The J gene was missing in TCRdb and was found by matching the end of the DNA to germline. The germline CDR1 and CDR2 sequences are VENAVY and YDSYNSRV. The CDR3 is 13 residues long. V dropped 3 bases and J dropped 3; count of bases not matched to a gene: 1. For the CDR3, the DNA is TGTGCCACCTGGGATGCCACTGGTTGGTTCAAGATATTT. Translation gives CATWDATGWFKIF.

This chain connects TRGV9 to TRGJP. TCRdb carries no J gene annotation; the J gene was assigned here by matching the DNA with germline. V lost 4 bases and J lost 7; bases outside the gene matches: 1. The CDR3 has 14 residues. Germline V gene sequence: CDR1 GITISATS, CDR2 ISYDGTV (reference sequence). CDR3 loop: CALWDELGKKIKVF. CDR3 nucleotides: TGTGCCTTGTGGGACGAGTTGGGCAAAAAAATCAAGGTATTT.

In its sample, this clone was seen once. The same CDR3 can be traced to other DNA sequences in this sample. The chain has TRGV5 and TRGJ1 or TRGJ2. The J gene, missing from TCRdb, was assigned here through DNA to germline matching. V lost 4 bases to trimming and J lost 10 bases; unmatched junction nucleotides: 7. The CDR3 contains 11 residues. The germline V gene encodes CDR1 VINAFY and CDR2 YDVSNSKD. The CDR3 DNA follows: TGTGCCACCTGGGAACCACACAAGAAACTCTTT. It is translated as CATWEPHKKLF.

Notes on this clone: Because the CDR3's place on the DNA is in doubt, the DNA is left out and the CDR3 is given as listed by TCRdb. The V segment is TRGV2, and no J call was made. Looked up from germline, CDR1 is EGSNGY and CDR2 is YDSYNSKV. The CDR3 is 29 residues long, counting both termini. CDR3: CATWDGIRNSLAVEQHLLSQVSIGRIQHF.

The chain is built from TRGV8 and TRGJP1. Because TCRdb records no J gene, it was assigned here through a match of the DNA to germline. The CDR3 covers 13 residues. The ends lost 4 bases at V and 4 bases at J; junction bases unmatched: 3. Germline CDR1 is VENAVY and CDR2 is YDSYNSRV. CDR3 sequence reads: CATWDDTGWFKIF. In DNA, the CDR3 is TGTGCCACCTGGGACGACACTGGTTGGTTCAAGATATTT.

This clone was counted a few times. Additional DNA sequences in this sample encode the identical CDR3. This chain joins TRGV9 and TRGJP. As TCRdb names no J gene, one was assigned here on the basis of a DNA match to germline. The ends lost 3 bases at V and 7 bases at J; junction bases unmatched: 3. The CDR3 has 15 amino acids. Germline-derived CDR1 and CDR2 are GITISATS and ISYDGTV (reference sequence). CDR3 sequence: CALWETELGKKIKVF. In DNA, the CDR3 is TGTGCCTTGTGGGAGACTGAGTTGGGCAAAAAAATCAAGGTATTT.

The V and J genes are TRGV4 and TRGJ1 or TRGJ2. No J gene is reported in TCRdb; it was inferred here by comparing the DNA with germline. CDR3 length: 13 residues. The junction had 9 bases not matched to a gene; V was cut back by 1 base and J by 9 bases. Germline V gene sequence: CDR1 EGSTGY, CDR2 YDSYTSSV. Here the CDR3 reads CATWDGQLGKKLF. CDR3 bases: TGTGCCACCTGGGATGGTCAGTTGGGTAAGAAACTCTTT.

A few counts support this clone. This same CDR3 is encoded by further DNA sequences in the sample. The chain joins TRGV2 to TRGJ1 or TRGJ2. Germline matching of the DNA provided the J gene here, since TCRdb leaves it blank. Trimming took 1 base from V and 9 from J; bases not matched to a gene: 3. CDR1 and CDR2 (germline): EGSNGY, YDSYNSKV. The CDR3 has 11 amino acids. CDR3 nucleotides: TGTGCCACCTGGGACGGTCGTAAGAAACTCTTT. Translated, it gives CATWDGRKKLF.

The V gene is TRGV4, the J gene TRGJ1 or TRGJ2. Since TCRdb gives no J gene, matching the DNA to germline was used here to assign it. The J segment lost 0 bases and the V segment lost 0 bases, leaving 11 bases of the junction unmatched. From germline, CDR1 is EGSTGY and CDR2 YDSYTSSV. The CDR3 runs to 17 residues. Here the CDR3 DNA reads TGTGCCACCTGGGATGGGCCACGGTCCTCGAATTATTATAAGAAACTCTTT. The encoded protein is CATWDGPRSSNYYKKLF.

In regard to this clone: The same CDR3 can be traced to other DNA sequences in this sample. V usage is TRGV9 and J usage is TRGJ1 or TRGJ2. Here the J gene was assigned by germline matching of the DNA, as TCRdb has none. CDR3 length equals 11 residues. Losses at the gene ends were 6 bases for V and 3 bases for J; bases not matched to a gene: 2. Germline lookup yields CDR1 GITISATS and CDR2 ISYDGTV (reference sequence). CDR3 DNA sequence: TGTGCCTTGTGGATTTATTATAAGAAACTCTTT. Its protein product is CALWIYYKKLF.

The chain recombines TRGV2 with TRGJP2. TCRdb carries no J gene annotation; the J gene was assigned here by matching the DNA with germline. Germline CDR1 EGSNGY, CDR2 YDSYNSKV. V lost 2 bases and J lost 2; bases outside the gene matches: 8. The CDR3 has 16 amino acids. CDR3 nucleotide sequence: TGTGCCACCTGGGACGCCCGGTGGAGTAGTGATTGGATCAAGACGTTT. Encoded protein: CATWDARWSSDWIKTF.

The sample holds a few counts of this clone. The identical CDR3 is also encoded by other nucleotide sequences in the sample. The J gene is TRGJP, the V gene TRGV9. Here the J gene was assigned by germline matching of the DNA, as TCRdb has none. V dropped 2 bases and J dropped 4; count of bases not matched to a gene: 5. The CDR3 is 17 residues long. CDR1 GITISATS and CDR2 ISYDGTV come from the germline V gene (reference sequence). The CDR3 bases are TGTGCCTTGTGGGAGGGGATACAAGAGTTGGGCAAAAAAATCAAGGTATTT. It codes for CALWEGIQELGKKIKVF.

This clone was picked up a small number of times. DNA for the CDR3: TGTGCCACCTGGGACAGGCACGGCAGTGATTGGATCAAGACGTTT. It codes for CATWDRHGSDWIKTF. The chain has TRGV3 and TRGJP2. TCRdb leaves out the J gene; it was filled in here by matching the DNA to germline. Germline CDR1 and CDR2: VTNTFY and YDVSTARD (reference sequence). CDR3 size: 15 residues. Unmatched junction bases numbered 6, after V lost 0 bases and J lost 5 bases.

This clone was picked up a small number of times. This chain connects TRGV2 to TRGJP2. Because TCRdb records no J gene, it was assigned here through a match of the DNA to germline. The CDR3 loop spans 16 amino acids. V dropped 3 bases and J dropped 6; count of bases not matched to a gene: 13. CDR1 is EGSNGY and CDR2 is YDSYNSKV in the germline V gene. DNA for the CDR3: TGTGCCACCTGGGACAGGCACGTAGCTGGTGATTGGATCAAGACGTTT. It is translated as CATWDRHVAGDWIKTF.

About this clone: Other DNA sequences in this specimen translate into the identical CDR3. V gene TRGV4 combines with J gene TRGJ1 or TRGJ2. No J gene was available from TCRdb, and it was assigned here by a germline match of the DNA. The CDR3 consists of 12 residues. The junction had 3 bases not matched to a gene; V was cut back by 0 bases and J by 7 bases. Germline loops: CDR1 EGSTGY, CDR2 YDSYTSSV. CDR3 protein: CATWDGGYKKLF. In nucleotides, the CDR3 is TGTGCCACCTGGGATGGGGGGTATAAGAAACTCTTT.

CDR3 nucleotide sequence: TGTGCCTTGTGGGAGAATTTAAAGAAACTCTTT. Protein product: CALWENLKKLF. This chain joins TRGV9 and TRGJ1 or TRGJ2. As TCRdb names no J gene, one was assigned here on the basis of a DNA match to germline. Germline CDR1 reads GITISATS; CDR2 reads ISYDGTV (reference sequence). V shed 3 bases and J 10 bases; nucleotides not matched to a gene: 6. CDR3 length: 11 amino acids.

Worth noting for this clone: The same CDR3 can be traced to other DNA sequences in this sample. The gene calls are TRGV8 and TRGJ1 or TRGJ2. No J gene was available from TCRdb, and it was assigned here by a germline match of the DNA. The germline gives CDR1 VENAVY, CDR2 YDSYNSRV. The CDR3 runs to 11 residues. Unmatched junction bases numbered 5, after V lost 2 bases and J lost 10 bases. For the CDR3, the DNA is TGTGCCACCTGGGATACTAACAAGAAACTCTTT. It is translated as CATWDTNKKLF.

V and J are TRGV4 and TRGJ1 or TRGJ2. TCRdb lists no J gene, so it was determined here by aligning the DNA to germline. J lost 1 base, V lost 5 bases, and 8 bases had no gene match. This CDR3 spans 14 amino acids. Looked up from germline, CDR1 is EGSTGY and CDR2 is YDSYTSSV. The CDR3 DNA sequence: TGTGCCACCTGGGGTAGTCAAAATTATTATAAGAAACTCTTT. Encoded protein: CATWGSQNYYKKLF.

V usage is TRGV8 and J usage is TRGJP2. The J gene, left out of TCRdb, was set here by checking the DNA against germline. Germline V lookup: CDR1 VENAVY, CDR2 YDSYNSRV. Losses at the gene ends were 3 bases for V and 6 bases for J; bases not matched to a gene: 4. The CDR3 totals 13 residues. CDR3: CATWDGRDWIKTF. In DNA, the CDR3 is TGTGCCACCTGGGATGGGCGTGATTGGATCAAGACGTTT.

Concerning this clone: This CDR3 is also generated by other DNA sequences in the sample. The V call is TRGV9, the J call TRGJP. TCRdb supplies no J gene; here it was assigned by aligning the nucleotide sequence to germline. Germline lookup yields CDR1 GITISATS and CDR2 ISYDGTV (reference sequence). Trimming at V came to 3 bases and at J to 5 bases, leaving 4 bases not matched to a gene. The CDR3 runs 16 residues. The CDR3 sequence is CALWEPKELGKKIKVF. The CDR3 coding sequence is TGTGCCTTGTGGGAGCCGAAAGAGTTGGGCAAAAAAATCAAGGTATTT.

This clone was counted only a few times. V gene TRGV9 combines with J gene TRGJP. Here the J gene was assigned by germline matching of the DNA, as TCRdb has none. CDR1 and CDR2 (germline): GITISATS, ISYDGTV (reference sequence). This CDR3 has 17 amino acids. V was pared by 0 bases and J by 7 bases, with 6 bases of the junction left unmatched. The CDR3 spells CALWEVRKELGKKIKVF. As DNA, the CDR3 is TGTGCCTTGTGGGAGGTGAGAAAGGAGTTGGGCAAAAAAATCAAGGTATTT.

The chain carries TRGV9 and TRGJP. TCRdb gives no J gene; it was assigned here by matching the DNA to germline. Trimming removed 2 bases from V and 9 bases from J; junction bases left unmatched: 7. CDR1 and CDR2 (germline): GITISATS, ISYDGTV (reference sequence). The CDR3 runs to 16 residues. The CDR3 protein is CALWEGARLGKKIKVF. The CDR3 nucleotides are TGTGCCTTGTGGGAGGGTGCCAGGTTGGGCAAAAAAATCAAGGTATTT.

V is TRGV4 and J is TRGJ1 or TRGJ2. Here the J gene was assigned by germline matching of the DNA, as TCRdb has none. The CDR3 is 14 amino acids. Germline lookup yields CDR1 EGSTGY and CDR2 YDSYTSSV. V shed 4 bases and J 5 bases; nucleotides not matched to a gene: 11. As DNA, the CDR3 is TGTGCCACCTGGGACAGGCGGAGGGATTATAAGAAACTCTTT. Amino acid sequence: CATWDRRRDYKKLF.

J is TRGJ1 or TRGJ2 and V is TRGV5. No J gene is reported in TCRdb; it was inferred here by comparing the DNA with germline. The V gene's germline CDR1 is VINAFY and CDR2 YDVSNSKD. There are 13 residues in the CDR3. With 0 bases clipped from V and 9 bases from J, the junction kept 8 bases outside the gene matches. The CDR3 sequence: CATWDRPGGKKLF. CDR3 coding DNA: TGTGCCACCTGGGACAGGCCAGGAGGTAAGAAACTCTTT.

On this clone: Germline is not matched at one junction end, which may reflect a read error. The V call is TRGV9, the J call TRGJP. No J gene is reported in TCRdb; it was inferred here by comparing the DNA with germline. Germline values: CDR1 GITISATS, CDR2 ISYDGTV (reference sequence). The CDR3 runs to 17 residues. Here the CDR3 reads CALRENRQELGKKIKVF. The CDR3 bases are TGTGCCTTGCGGGAGAACCGGCAAGAGTTGGGCAAAAAAATCAAGGTATTT.